These T cell receptor beta chains were read from a single sample in a study of control samples from healthy donors and cancer patients. The method was immunoSEQ multiplex PCR; TCRdb's version includes in-frame clones alone and lacks a portion of them. The repertoire holds 150,000 to 200,000 clones, 88% seen once, with roughly 1.7% in the top ten. The specimen was blood. These receptor sequences come from a young man in good health. Both conserved end residues are part of each CDR3. A D gene is named only where the DNA matches it firmly. Expanded clones get a size class; other rows say once, few or many, or leave the size out.

J gene | V gene | D gene | clone size | CDR3 protein | CDR3 DNA
TRBJ1-2 | TRBV3-1/TRBV3-2 | - | - | CASSPSDTPILYGYTF | TGTGCCAGCAGCCCTTCGGACACCCCAATTCTTTATGGCTACACCTTC
TRBJ2-1 | TRBV5-6 | TRBD2 | - | CASSLATSGGHNNEQFF | TGTGCCAGCAGCTTGGCCACTAGCGGGGGGCACAACAATGAGCAGTTCTTC
TRBJ1-1 | TRBV2 | - | - | CASSEWGAGTEAFF | TGTGCCAGCAGTGAGTGGGGGGCTGGCACTGAAGCTTTCTTT
TRBJ2-1 | TRBV9 | - | once | CASSPYSGGGHNEQFF | TGTGCCAGCAGCCCTTATTCTGGGGGGGGGCACAATGAGCAGTTCTTC
TRBJ1-2 | TRBV7-8 | - | - | CASMLTGSLNYGYTF | TGTGCCAGCATGTTAACAGGGTCCTTGAACTATGGCTACACCTTC
TRBJ2-5 | TRBV27 | - | once | CASSLTRGETQYF | TGTGCCAGCAGTTTGACGAGGGGGGAGACCCAGTACTTC
TRBJ2-3 | TRBV24-1 | TRBD1 | - | CATLSRDRGPPDTQYF | TGTGCCACGTTATCCCGGGACAGGGGACCCCCAGATACGCAGTATTTT
TRBJ1-5 | TRBV11-2 | TRBD1 | - | CASSRDREEPQHF | TGTGCCAGCAGCCGGGACAGGGAGGAGCCCCAGCATTTT
TRBJ1-5 | TRBV19 | - | - | CASSPQWSDGNQPQHF | TGTGCCAGTAGTCCCCAATGGAGCGATGGCAATCAGCCCCAGCATTTT
TRBJ2-3 | TRBV9 | - | - | CASSSPLGDTTQYF | TGTGCCAGCAGCTCTCCGCTGGGTGACACTACGCAGTATTTT
TRBJ2-7 | TRBV7-2 | - | - | CASSLAGRAYEQYF | TGTGCCAGCAGCTTAGCCGGCAGGGCCTACGAGCAGTACTTC
TRBJ2-5 | TRBV6-5 | TRBD2 | - | CASSSPSGGAETQYF | TGTGCCAGCAGTAGTCCTAGCGGGGGGGCCGAGACCCAGTACTTC
TRBJ2-3 | TRBV7-9 | TRBD1 | once | CASIPRGTDTQYF | TGTGCCAGCATCCCCAGGGGGACAGATACGCAGTATTTT
TRBJ2-2 | TRBV15 | TRBD2 | - | CATSPRLAGELFF | TGTGCCACCAGCCCAAGACTAGCGGGGGAGCTGTTTTTT
TRBJ1-6 | TRBV5-1 | - | - | CASSLGRSNSPLHF | TGCGCCAGCAGCTTGGGGAGGTCTAATTCACCCCTCCACTTT
TRBJ2-1 | TRBV24-1 | - | - | CATSRGNEQFF | TGTGCCACCAGTCGAGGCAATGAGCAGTTCTTC
TRBJ2-5 | TRBV19 | - | - | CASSIVFPETQYF | TGTGCCAGTAGTATAGTTTTTCCCGAGACCCAGTACTTC
TRBJ2-5 | TRBV7-6 | TRBD2 | - | CASSHLGRGIQETQYF | TGTGCCAGCAGCCACCTCGGGCGGGGGATCCAAGAGACCCAGTACTTC